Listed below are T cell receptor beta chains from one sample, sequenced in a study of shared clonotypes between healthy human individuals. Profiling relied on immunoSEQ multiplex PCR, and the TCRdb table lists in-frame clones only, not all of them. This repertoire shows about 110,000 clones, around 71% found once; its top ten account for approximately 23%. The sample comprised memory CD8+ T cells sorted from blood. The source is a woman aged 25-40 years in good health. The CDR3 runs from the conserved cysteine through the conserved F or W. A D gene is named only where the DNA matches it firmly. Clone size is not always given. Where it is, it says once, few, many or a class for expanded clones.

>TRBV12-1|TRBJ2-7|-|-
TGTGCCAGCAGCTTTGATCCCGAGCAGTACTTC
CASSFDPEQYF
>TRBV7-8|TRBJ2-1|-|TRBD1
TGTGCCAGCAGCCCAACTCAGGGGGCTGATGAGCAGTTCTTC
CASSPTQGADEQFF
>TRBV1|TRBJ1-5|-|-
TGCACCAGCAGGCCACAGGGATATAGCAATCAGCCCCAGCATTTT
CTSRPQGYSNQPQHF
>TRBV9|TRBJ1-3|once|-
TGTGCCAGCAGCCCAGGAGCCTCTGGAAACACCATATATTTT
CASSPGASGNTIYF
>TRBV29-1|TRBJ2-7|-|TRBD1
TGCAGCGTTACAGGGGTCACCTACGAGCAGTACTTC
CSVTGVTYEQYF
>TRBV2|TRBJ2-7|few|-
TGTGCCAGCAGTGATTGGACAGACATGGGCTACGAGCAGTACTTC
CASSDWTDMGYEQYF
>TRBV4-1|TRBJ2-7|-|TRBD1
TGCGCCAGCAGCCAACGAATGGGACAGGCTACCTACGAGCAGTACTTC
CASSQRMGQATYEQYF
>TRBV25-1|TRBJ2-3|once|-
TGTGCCAGCAGTGATCAAAGGGCGACCTCAGATACGCAGTATTTT
CASSDQRATSDTQYF
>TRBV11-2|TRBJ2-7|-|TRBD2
TGTGCCAGCAGCTTAGTCGAGACTAGCGGGAGGGCCAAAGAGCAGTACTTC
CASSLVETSGRAKEQYF
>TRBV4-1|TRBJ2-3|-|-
TGCGCCAGCAGCCAAGTGTGGGCCAGACTCACAGATACGCAGTATTTT
CASSQVWARLTDTQYF
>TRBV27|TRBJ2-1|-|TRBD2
TGTGCCAGCATCAATAGACTAGCGGAGTACAATGAGCAGTTCTTC
CASINRLAEYNEQFF
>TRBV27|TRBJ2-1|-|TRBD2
TGTGCCAGCAGTTTATTGCGGGGGAGCTCCTACAATGAGCAGTTCTTC
CASSLLRGSSYNEQFF
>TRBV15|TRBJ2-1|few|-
TGTGCCACCAGCAGAGATAGACAGGCCGGGCAGTTCTTC
CATSRDRQAGQFF
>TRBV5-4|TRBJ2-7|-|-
TGTGCCAGCAGCCCGGAAGGCCCCTACGAGCAGTACTTC
CASSPEGPYEQYF